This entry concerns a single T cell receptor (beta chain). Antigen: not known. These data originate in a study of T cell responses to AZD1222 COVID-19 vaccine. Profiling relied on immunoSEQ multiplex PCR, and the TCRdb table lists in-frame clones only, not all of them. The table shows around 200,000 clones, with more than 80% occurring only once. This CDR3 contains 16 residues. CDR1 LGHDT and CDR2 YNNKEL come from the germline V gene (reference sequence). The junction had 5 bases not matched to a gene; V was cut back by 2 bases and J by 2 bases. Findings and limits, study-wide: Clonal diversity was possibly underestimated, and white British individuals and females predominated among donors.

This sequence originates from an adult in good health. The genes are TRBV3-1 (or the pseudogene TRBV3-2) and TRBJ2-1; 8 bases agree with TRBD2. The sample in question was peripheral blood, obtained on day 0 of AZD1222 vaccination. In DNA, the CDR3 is TGTGCCAGCAGCCAACGAGGTAGCGGGACCTACAATGAGCAGTTCTTC. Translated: CASSQRGSGTYNEQFF.